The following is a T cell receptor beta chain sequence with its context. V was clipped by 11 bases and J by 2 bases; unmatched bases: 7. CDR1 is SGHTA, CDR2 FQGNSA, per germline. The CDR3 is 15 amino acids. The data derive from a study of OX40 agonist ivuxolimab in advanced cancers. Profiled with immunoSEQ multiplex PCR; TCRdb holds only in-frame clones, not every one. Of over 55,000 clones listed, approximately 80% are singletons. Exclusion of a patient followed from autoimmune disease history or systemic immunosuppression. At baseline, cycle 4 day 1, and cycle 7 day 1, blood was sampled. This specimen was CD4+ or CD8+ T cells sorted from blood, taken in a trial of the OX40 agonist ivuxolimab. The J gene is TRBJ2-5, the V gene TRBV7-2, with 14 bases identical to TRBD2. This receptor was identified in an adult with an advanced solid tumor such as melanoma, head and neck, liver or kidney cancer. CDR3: CAFRLAGGRQETQYF. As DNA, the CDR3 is TGTGCCTTCAGACTAGCGGGGGGGCGGCAAGAGACCCAGTACTTC. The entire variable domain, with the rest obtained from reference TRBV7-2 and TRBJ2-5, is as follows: GAGVSQSPSNKVTEKGKDVELRCDPISGHTALYWYRQSLGQGLEFLIYFQGNSAPDKSGLPSDRFSAERTGGSVSTLTIQRTQQEDSAVYLCAFRLAGGRQETQYFGPGTRLLVL.